A selection of T cell receptor beta chains follows, all from one sample in a study of OX40 agonist ivuxolimab in advanced cancers. Here immunoSEQ multiplex PCR was the method, and the copy in TCRdb shows in-frame clones only, minus some. The data hold about 60,000 clones, with 80% to 95% observed a single time. Sequenced here: CD4+ or CD8+ T cells sorted from blood, sampled in a trial of the OX40 agonist ivuxolimab. Receptor source: an adult with an advanced solid tumor such as melanoma, head and neck, liver or kidney cancer. Each CDR3 is given with its conserved first and last residue. The D gene is left open where the match is weak. The size of a clone is reported for some rows only, either as once, few or many, or as a class for expanded clones.

cdr3_nt cdr3_aa j_call clone_size v_call d_call
TGTGCCAGCAGTGGCGAGAGCTCTGGAAACACCATATATTTT CASSGESSGNTIYF TRBJ1-3 . TRBV2 .
TGCGCCAGCAGCTTGCGGAGCCGGACAGGGGCTGCTAATGAAAAACTGTTTTTT CASSLRSRTGAANEKLFF TRBJ1-4 . TRBV5-1 TRBD1
TGTGCCAGCAGCTTATTCGGGGAGTCCTACGAGCAGTACTTC CASSLFGESYEQYF TRBJ2-7 . TRBV7-6 .
TGTGCCAGCAGCAGCTCCGGTGGGACTAGCGGGAGGTCTTCCTACGAGCAGTACTTC CASSSSGGTSGRSSYEQYF TRBJ2-7 . TRBV7-9 TRBD2
TGTGCCAGCAGTGGACGGGTCGGGGAGCTGTTTTTT CASSGRVGELFF TRBJ2-2 . TRBV5-6 .
TGCGCCAGCAGCCAAGAGGAATTGGTGGGCTACTACAATGAGCAGTTCTTC CASSQEELVGYYNEQFF TRBJ2-1 . TRBV4-1 .
TGTGCCAGCAGCGTATCCGGGACTAGCGGCACAGATACGCAGTATTTT CASSVSGTSGTDTQYF TRBJ2-3 . TRBV9 TRBD2
TGTGCCAGCAGTTATCGAGCGGCCAGCTACGAGCAGTACTTC CASSYRAASYEQYF TRBJ2-7 . TRBV6-9 .
TGTGCCAGCAGCTTAGTTACTACTGAGGGAGATACGCAGTATTTT CASSLVTTEGDTQYF TRBJ2-3 . TRBV11-2 .
TGCAGCGCTGAGTGGGGACTGGGCACTGAAGCTTTCTTT CSAEWGLGTEAFF TRBJ1-1 . TRBV29-1 .
TGTGCCAGCAGTCTCTGGTACCAAGAGACCCAGTACTTC CASSLWYQETQYF TRBJ2-5 . TRBV27 .
TGTGCCAGCAGTGAATCCCCTGGGTATGGCTACACCTTC CASSESPGYGYTF TRBJ1-2 . TRBV6-1 .
TGCGCCAGCAGCTTGGCGGCGGGGGAACTTGAGCAGTTCTTC CASSLAAGELEQFF TRBJ2-1 . TRBV5-1 TRBD2
TGTGCCAGCAGCTTAAGCGGGGACGTATACGAGCAGTACTTC CASSLSGDVYEQYF TRBJ2-7 . TRBV7-9 TRBD2
TGTGCCTGGAGATCCTGGGAGGATACGCAGTATTTT CAWRSWEDTQYF TRBJ2-3 . TRBV30 .
TGTGCCAGTAGTGAACAGGGGGCGCGCGGCAATCAGCCCCAGCATTTT CASSEQGARGNQPQHF TRBJ1-5 . TRBV2 TRBD1
TGTGCCAGTAGTTGGGGGGGACGCCCCGAAGCTTTCTTT CASSWGGRPEAFF TRBJ1-1 few TRBV19 .
TGCGCCAGCAGCCAAGGGACCTTAAGCCACGAGCAGTACTTC CASSQGTLSHEQYF TRBJ2-7 . TRBV4-1 .
TGTGCCATCTTAGCCAGGCCAGGTTCCAATGAGCAGTTCTTC CAILARPGSNEQFF TRBJ2-1 . TRBV2 .
TGTGCCAGCAGCTCCTCTGGGGGGGTTTACAATGAGCAGTTCTTC CASSSSGGVYNEQFF TRBJ2-1 . TRBV9 TRBD2
TGTGCCAGCAGCGCCCACTTGGGACAGGGCCAAGAGACCCAGTACTTC CASSAHLGQGQETQYF TRBJ2-5 . TRBV11-2 TRBD1
TGTGCCAGCAGCGGCGGACAGGCCACTTTGGGCACAGATACGCAGTATTTT CASSGGQATLGTDTQYF TRBJ2-3 . TRBV7-3 TRBD1
TGCGCCAGCTCTCCGGGTGGTGCTGAAGCTTTCTTT CASSPGGAEAFF TRBJ1-1 . TRBV10-1 .
TGTGCCAGCAGCCTAACAAGTGACGGGGACGAGCAGTACTTC CASSLTSDGDEQYF TRBJ2-7 . TRBV7-6 .